This T cell receptor (beta chain) comes out of a study of human T cells and chemical hapten exposure. TCRdb used MiXCR to reprocess the RACE reads, holding one entry per CDR3 protein. The data show fewer than 100,000 distinct CDR3 sequences, about a tenth seen once. Time point given: patch test 3, about 24 weeks after DPC sensitization. Treatment specified: therapeutic diphenylcyclopropenone sensitization with weekly scalp DPC. This clonotype was detected many times. The CDR3 consists of 14 residues. Between the trimmed V and J ends, which lost 4 bases and 1 base, there was a span of 11 bases. CDR1 is DFQATT, CDR2 SNEGSKA, per germline (reference sequence).

This TCR derives from a woman aged 30 to 39 with alopecia areata. Some clones in this sample may be carry-over from other donors' samples. This rearrangement joins TRBV20-1 to TRBJ1-3, with D possibly matching TRBD1 (5 bases). The sample was whole blood, taken in connection with sensitization to the hapten diphenylcyclopropenone (DPC). The CDR3 sequence: CSATPGGSGNTIYF. CDR3 bases: TGCAGTGCTACCCCCGGGGGGTCTGGAAACACCATATATTTT.